Presented here are 9 T cell receptor beta chains from one specimen sequenced in a study of T cell repertoires in cytomegalovirus infection. MiXCR was run by TCRdb on the reads, yielding one entry per CDR3 protein. The repertoire includes 450,000 to 650,000 distinct CDR3 sequences, 40% of them detected once, and over 45% sits in the top ten. These receptors are not linked to any known antigen. The sample here was cultured PBMCs, taken from culture after CMV antigen stimulation. These receptors were collected from a human donor in good health (CMV status not recorded). Some clones in this sample may be carry-over from other donors' samples.

The chain employs TRBV24-1 and TRBJ1-2, with D possibly matching TRBD1 (5 bases). Looked up from germline, CDR1 is KGHDR and CDR2 is SFDVKD. V was pared by 4 bases and J by 1 base, with 9 bases between. The CDR3 totals 14 residues. The CDR3 coding sequence is TGTGCCACCAGTGACACAGGCCATAACTATGGCTACACCTTC. Encoded protein: CATSDTGHNYGYTF.

This clonotype was picked up a small number of times. The chain couples TRBV20-1 to TRBJ2-6; D not certain. V was cut by 0 bases and J by 2 bases, with 5 bases left in between. Germline V lookup: CDR1 DFQATT, CDR2 SNEGSKA (reference sequence). CDR3 size: 14 residues. The CDR3 DNA follows: TGCAGTGCTAGAGATGTTGCTGGGGCCAACGTCCTGACTTTC. This gives the protein CSARDVAGANVLTF.

The rearrangement uses TRBV27 and TRBJ2-3; 11 bases are a match to TRBD2. Germline assignment: CDR1 MNHEY and CDR2 SMNVEV (reference sequence). The V gene end was trimmed by 1 base and the J gene end by 1 base; junction bases not matched to a gene: 4. The length of the CDR3 is 17 residues. DNA for the CDR3: TGTGCCAGCAGTTTATGGTGGGGACTAGCGGGCACAGATACGCAGTATTTT. Protein: CASSLWWGLAGTDTQYF.

This clonotype was seen only a few times. The V gene is TRBV11-1, the J gene TRBJ2-1; D is possibly TRBD2 (7 bases). The CDR3 length is 14 residues. V lost 5 bases to trimming and J lost 5 bases, with 13 bases between them. Germline values: CDR1 SGHAT, CDR2 FQDESV (reference sequence). CDR3 residues: CASSPGGQNNEQFF. DNA for the CDR3: TGTGCCAGCAGCCCCGGGGGGCAGAACAATGAGCAGTTCTTC.

V is TRBV14 and J is TRBJ1-1, with D hard to call. V lost 0 bases to trimming and J lost 3 bases, with 11 bases between them. CDR3 length: 15 residues. Germline V gene data show CDR1 as SGHDN and CDR2 as FVKESK. CDR3 nucleotides: TGTGCCAGCAGCCAAGAGCGGGTTGGGGACACTGAAGCTTTCTTT. Residues: CASSQERVGDTEAFF.

This clonotype came up many times. The chain employs TRBV7-2 and TRBJ2-5, with 8 bases matching TRBD2. The CDR3 is made up of 18 amino acids. Germline CDR1 is SGHTA and CDR2 is FQGNSA. The V gene end was trimmed by 5 bases and the J gene end by 0 bases; junction bases not matched to a gene: 14. In DNA form, the CDR3 reads TGTGCCAGCAGCCGAGGGGGGACTAGTATGGGGTACCAAGAGACCCAGTACTTC. As protein: CASSRGGTSMGYQETQYF.

The chain links TRBV7-2 to TRBJ2-3, with TRBD2 matching over 8 bases. J lost 9 bases, V lost 6 bases, and 11 bases had no gene match. The CDR3 has 14 residues. Per the germline V gene, CDR1 is SGHTA and CDR2 is FQGNSA. The CDR3 DNA follows: TGTGCCAGCAGTTTCGGGGGGGCGATTGGGACGCAGTATTTT. Residues: CASSFGGAIGTQYF.

Only a few counts were recorded for this clonotype. This chain uses TRBV6-1 with TRBJ2-1; weak D call: TRBD1 (5 bases). This CDR3 has 13 amino acids. Germline CDR1 MNHNS, CDR2 SASEGT. The V end was cut by 5 bases, the J end by 9 bases, with 14 bases between. CDR3 protein: CASSHIRTSEQFF. In nucleotides, the CDR3 is TGTGCCAGCAGTCACATTCGGACATCTGAGCAGTTCTTC.

The CDR3 reads CASSQGALAGSNNEQFF. Here the CDR3 DNA reads TGTGCCAGCAGCCAAGGGGCACTAGCGGGGAGCAACAATGAGCAGTTCTTC. The genes are TRBV3-1 and TRBJ2-1; TRBD2 matches 10 bases. V shed 1 base, J shed 5 bases, and the junction held 8 bases outside the gene matches. CDR1 and CDR2 from the germline V gene are LGHDT and YNNKEL (reference sequence). The CDR3 loop spans 17 amino acids.